These T cell receptor beta chains were read from a single sample in a study of technical replicates of blood from a handful of donors. Method: immunoSEQ multiplex PCR; TCRdb's copy keeps in-frame clones and lacks some. The data show about 61,000 clones, almost 97% seen once. Sequencing was performed on T cells isolated from PBMCs. The source is a human donor in good health. Each CDR3 is given with its conserved first and last residue. D genes are given only for firm matches. Where a row states a size, it is once, few, many or the class of an expanded clone; other rows omit it.

clone_size,j_call,v_call,d_call,cdr3_nt,cdr3_aa
.,TRBJ2-3,TRBV18,TRBD1,TGTGCCAGCTCTCGGCTGACAGGGGACGGGGCAGATACGCAGTATTTT,CASSRLTGDGADTQYF
.,TRBJ2-2,TRBV5-1,TRBD1,TGCGCCAGCACCTCACAGGGGGCAGAAACCGGGGAGCTGTTTTTT,CASTSQGAETGELFF
.,TRBJ2-2,TRBV7-3,.,TGTGCCAGCAGCTTCAACGGCGGTGCCGGGGAGCTGTTTTTT,CASSFNGGAGELFF
once,TRBJ2-1,TRBV5-6,TRBD2,TGTGCCAGCAGCATCCTGAGGGATCTAGCGGGGGAAATCTACAATGAGCAGTTCTTC,CASSILRDLAGEIYNEQFF
once,TRBJ2-1,TRBV11-2,.,TGTGCCAGCAGCTTCCACATCAACAATGAGCAGTTCTTC,CASSFHINNEQFF
.,TRBJ2-7,TRBV6-1,TRBD1,TGTGCCACCCCCAAGGGACAGGGGGCTCCCGAGCAGTACTTC,CATPKGQGAPEQYF
.,TRBJ2-5,TRBV2,TRBD2,TGTGCCAGCAGTGATACGGCGGGGGGGCCGGGGGAGACCCAGTACTTC,CASSDTAGGPGETQYF
.,TRBJ1-2,TRBV7-3,.,TGTGCCAGCAGCTTAACTTTGGGGAGGGGCGATGGCTACACCTTC,CASSLTLGRGDGYTF
.,TRBJ2-5,TRBV7-8,TRBD1,TGTGCCAGCAGCTTAGGGGGACAGGGAGTGGAGACCCAGTACTTC,CASSLGGQGVETQYF
.,TRBJ1-2,TRBV7-9,TRBD1,TGTGCCAGCAGCTTAAATGCAGGGGGCTATGGCTACACCTTC,CASSLNAGGYGYTF
.,TRBJ1-1,TRBV5-4,.,TGTGCCAGCAGCTTGGGTAGGGTACCGGGGACTGAAGCTTTCTTT,CASSLGRVPGTEAFF
.,TRBJ2-5,TRBV10-1,.,TGCGCCAGCAGTGAGTCGAGAGCGGTCCAAGAGACCCAGTACTTC,CASSESRAVQETQYF
once,TRBJ2-2,TRBV4-1,TRBD2,TGCGCCAGCAGCCATTTGGGGGGGGACACCGGGGAGCTGTTTTTT,CASSHLGGDTGELFF
.,TRBJ2-7,TRBV7-9,TRBD2,TGTGCCAGCAGCTTAGCGAGCGGGAGGGCCCAAGGGGAGCAGTACTTC,CASSLASGRAQGEQYF
.,TRBJ1-2,TRBV5-6,.,TGTGCCAGCAGCTCGAAAGGTTGGGCCTATGGCTACACCTTC,CASSSKGWAYGYTF
.,TRBJ1-5,TRBV6-1,TRBD1,TGTGCCAGCAGTGGAACCACCGGGACAGGGGGCGGCCAGCCCCAGCATTTT,CASSGTTGTGGGQPQHF
.,TRBJ1-3,TRBV19,TRBD1,TGTGCCAGTAGTATGAGGGCACAGGGGACCTCTGGAAACACCATATATTTT,CASSMRAQGTSGNTIYF
once,TRBJ1-3,TRBV25-1,.,TGTGCCAGCAGTGAAGGCACCTCTGGAAACACCATATATTTT,CASSEGTSGNTIYF
.,TRBJ2-2,TRBV19,TRBD2,TGTGCCAGCAGAGGGACTTTTAGTAGCGGGAGGACCACCGGGGAGCTGTTTTTT,CASRGTFSSGRTTGELFF
.,TRBJ1-6,TRBV13,TRBD1,TGTGCCAGCAGCTCCGGGACAGTGGACTCACCCCTCCACTTT,CASSSGTVDSPLHF
.,TRBJ2-7,TRBV30,TRBD1,TGTGCCTGGAGCGAGGGGACAGGAGAATACGAGCAGTACTTC,CAWSEGTGEYEQYF
.,TRBJ1-5,TRBV6-5,.,TGTGCCAGCAGCTCACAGTACAATCAGCCCCAGCATTTT,CASSSQYNQPQHF
once,TRBJ1-4,TRBV25-1,.,TGTGCCAGCAGTGAGGGTGGCTGGAGCGGTGAAAAACTGTTTTTT,CASSEGGWSGEKLFF
.,TRBJ1-1,TRBV7-3,.,TGTGCCAGCAGCTTACAGAAGAACACTGAAGCTTTCTTT,CASSLQKNTEAFF
.,TRBJ1-2,TRBV27,TRBD1,TGTGCCAGCAGTATTCGGACAGGGGGGAGCTATGGCTACACCTTC,CASSIRTGGSYGYTF
.,TRBJ1-5,TRBV27,.,TGTGCCAGCAGTTTGGGGGCCGGGGTCAATCAGCCCCAGCATTTT,CASSLGAGVNQPQHF
.,TRBJ1-6,TRBV18,.,TGTGCCAGCTCACCGGGGGCACCACCTTCACCCCTCCACTTT,CASSPGAPPSPLHF
.,TRBJ2-3,TRBV5-1,TRBD2,TGCGCCAGCAGCGTCCGACTAGCCCGCCGGGCAGATACGCAGTATTTT,CASSVRLARRADTQYF
.,TRBJ2-1,TRBV15,TRBD2,TGTGCCACCAGCAGACTAGCGGGAGGTCTCTACAATGAGCAGTTCTTC,CATSRLAGGLYNEQFF
.,TRBJ1-5,TRBV4-1,TRBD1,TGCGCCAGCAGCCCGGGACAGGTAATCAATCAGCCCCAGCATTTT,CASSPGQVINQPQHF
.,TRBJ2-6,TRBV27,.,TGTGCCAGCAGTGGGACTCCTGGGGCCAACGTCCTGACTTTC,CASSGTPGANVLTF
.,TRBJ2-2,TRBV28,.,TGTGCCAGCCGCGAGGTGGGGGGGACAACCTTCGCTGGGGAGCTGTTTTTT,CASREVGGTTFAGELFF
.,TRBJ2-1,TRBV29-1,.,TGCAGCGTTTTGACAGAGTACTCCTACAATGAGCAGTTCTTC,CSVLTEYSYNEQFF
.,TRBJ1-1,TRBV29-1,.,TGCAGCGTTGGAGGGTCAGCTCGAAGGAACACTGAAGCTTTCTTT,CSVGGSARRNTEAFF
.,TRBJ2-5,TRBV10-2,TRBD2,TGCGCCAGCAGTGACATGACTAGCGGGAGGGTAGAGACCCAGTACTTC,CASSDMTSGRVETQYF
.,TRBJ2-7,TRBV2,.,TGTGCCGGAGCGCCGTTTCCCTACGAGCAGTACTTC,CAGAPFPYEQYF
.,TRBJ2-3,TRBV7-2,TRBD1,TGTGCCAGCAGCTTTAGTATCGTCAGGGGGCACACAGATACGCAGTATTTT,CASSFSIVRGHTDTQYF
.,TRBJ1-1,TRBV7-9,TRBD1,TGTGCCAGCAGCTCGACAGGGACTGAAGCTTTCTTT,CASSSTGTEAFF
.,TRBJ1-5,TRBV6-6,TRBD1,TGTGCCACCCGAGGGGGCCTGGGAGGTCAGCCCCAGCATTTT,CATRGGLGGQPQHF
.,TRBJ1-5,TRBV5-1,TRBD1,TGCGCCAGCAGCTTTAAGACAGGGGGCGATCAGCCCCAGCATTTT,CASSFKTGGDQPQHF
.,TRBJ2-7,TRBV5-1,TRBD2,TGCGCCAGCAGCTTGTCGAGCGGGGGGGCTCCGCCCTACGAGCAGTACTTC,CASSLSSGGAPPYEQYF
once,TRBJ2-7,TRBV30,.,TGTGCCTCAGATCGGGGAGGACTAACCTACGAGCAGTACTTC,CASDRGGLTYEQYF
.,TRBJ2-1,TRBV4-2,TRBD2,TGTGCCAGCAGCCAAGATCGTGCTAGCGGTTACAATGAGCAGTTCTTC,CASSQDRASGYNEQFF
.,TRBJ2-7,TRBV29-1,.,TGCAGCGTAGTTACAGGGAACTACGAGCAGTACTTC,CSVVTGNYEQYF
.,TRBJ2-7,TRBV7-7,.,TGTGCCAGCAGCCCGATGGAAGGGGCGTCATACGAGCAGTACTTC,CASSPMEGASYEQYF